The 28 T cell receptor beta chains listed next were all sequenced from one sample in a study of tumor and adjacent non-tumor tissue in lung cancer. RNA was extracted from bulk tissue without any cell sorting. The library came from three nested PCR rounds adapted from ARM-PCR protocols. One entry per CDR3 protein, called by TCRdb with MiXCR from the multiplex PCR reads. Here the sample spans 200,000 or so distinct CDR3 sequences, about 71% being singletons. What was sequenced was lung tumor tissue. These receptors originate from a man between 60 and 75 years old with non-small cell lung cancer.

This clonotype has more than one count but fewer than ten. The chain recombines TRBV13 with TRBJ1-1, with D unclear. Trimming pared 6 bases from V and 1 base from J, leaving 9 bases between. Germline-derived CDR1 and CDR2 are PRHDT and FYEKMQ (reference sequence). The CDR3 consists of 13 residues. The CDR3 is CASRSTENTEAFF. CDR3 DNA: TGTGCCAGCAGGTCTACAGAGAACACTGAAGCTTTCTTT.

About this clonotype itself: A much larger clone is a single base away; this may be a read error. The V and J genes are TRBV29-1 and TRBJ2-5; tentatively, D is TRBD1 (5 bases). V lost 4 bases, J lost 2 bases, and 8 bases lay in between. Germline CDR1 and CDR2: SQVTM and ANQGSEA. The CDR3 consists of 12 residues. CDR3 nucleotides: TGCAGCGTTGTGTACAGGCAAGAGACCCAGTACTTC. It translates to CSVVYRQETQYF. Full variable domain (remainder filled in from reference TRBV29-1 and TRBJ2-5): SAVISQKPSRDICQRGTSLTIQCQVDSQVTMMFWYRQQPGQSLTLIATANQGSEATYESGFVIDKFPISRPNLTFSTLTVSNMSPEDSSIYLCSVVYRQETQYFGPGTRLLVL.

J is TRBJ1-6 and V is TRBV6-1; D is undetermined. Trimming pared 4 bases from V and 19 bases from J, leaving 20 bases between. There are 13 residues in the CDR3. Germline values: CDR1 MNHNS, CDR2 SASEGT. CDR3 residues: CASSGLQGLLLHF. The CDR3 region has the DNA TGTGCCAGCAGTGGACTTCAAGGTTTACTCCTTCACTTT.

This clonotype was picked up many times. The CDR3 bases are TGTGCCAGCACCATAACCCGGGGTGAGCAGTTCTTC. Protein sequence: CASTITRGEQFF. This chain uses TRBV6-1 with TRBJ2-1, with D possibly being TRBD2 (5 bases). The CDR3 runs 12 residues. The ends were cut back, 7 bases at V and 9 bases at J, with 13 bases in the middle. The germline V gene has CDR1 MNHNS and CDR2 SASEGT.

This chain connects TRBV4-2 to TRBJ1-1, with D possibly matching TRBD1 (6 bases). Between the trimmed V and J ends, which lost 1 base and 7 bases, there was a span of 16 bases. The CDR3 sequence is 15 residues long. Germline CDR1 is LGHNA and CDR2 is YNFKEQ. For the CDR3, the DNA is TGTGCCAGCAGCCAAGTGGGCAGGGGCGCGGTTGAAGCTTTCTTT. Amino acids: CASSQVGRGAVEAFF.

As for this clonotype: A much larger clonotype is one base distant, so this may be a read error. The chain uses TRBV6-5 and TRBJ2-5; D perhaps matches TRBD1 (5 bases). The CDR3 is 14 residues long. Trimming cost V 9 bases and J 5 bases, with 19 bases left between them. Germline values: CDR1 MNHEY, CDR2 SVGAGI. This chain's CDR3 is CARRQTSTRETQYF. CDR3 in DNA: TGTGCCAGAAGACAGACATCAACAAGGGAGACCCAGTACTTC.

Of note for this clonotype: A read error may account for a junction end that differs from germline. The J gene is TRBJ1-5, the V gene TRBV28; 8 bases map to TRBD1. CDR3 length: 16 residues. Per the germline V gene, CDR1 is MDHEN and CDR2 is SYDVKM. The CDR3 coding sequence is TGTGCCAGCAGTTCGTGGACAGGGTGTTACAATCAGCCCCAGCATTTC. Amino acid sequence: CASSSWTGCYNQPQHF.

For this clonotype: An end of the junction does not agree with germline; a read error may underlie this. This sequence joins TRBV30 and TRBJ2-5; 13 positions agree with TRBD2. The CDR3 totals 16 residues. Germline CDR1 reads GTSNPN; CDR2 reads SVGIG (reference sequence). The CDR3 sequence: CAWSVRLAGGKESQYF. The CDR3 nucleotides read TGTGCCTGGAGTGTACGACTAGCGGGGGGAAAAGAGAGCCAGTACTTC.

This clonotype was seen ten or more times. This chain uses TRBV29-1 with TRBJ1-1; D ambiguous. This CDR3 spans 13 amino acids. The V gene's germline CDR1 is SQVTM and CDR2 ANQGSEA. Trimming pared 3 bases from V and 5 bases from J, leaving 13 bases between. Here the CDR3 reads CSVELLEGTEAFF. In DNA form, the CDR3 reads TGCAGCGTTGAGTTGCTGGAGGGTACTGAAGCTTTCTTT.

This clonotype was seen more than once but under ten times. CDR3 nucleotides: TGTGCCAGCAGAGTGGCAGGGGGTGAAAAACTGTTTTTT. Translation gives CASRVAGGEKLFF. The chain recombines TRBV6-6 with TRBJ1-4; TRBD1 agrees at 7 bases. J lost 7 bases, V lost 6 bases, and 5 bases had no gene match. Germline V gene sequence: CDR1 MNHNY, CDR2 SVGAGI (reference sequence). The CDR3 totals 13 residues.

As to this clonotype: The junction and the germline gene differ at one end; a read error may be behind it. This chain connects TRBV12-3 or TRBV12-4 to TRBJ2-3, with D maybe TRBD2 (5 bases). The CDR3 runs to 11 residues. The CDR3 spells CVSGSVPTQYF. The CDR3 region has the DNA TGTGTCAGCGGTTCCGTTCCTACACAGTATTTT.

Turning to this clonotype: Since a much larger clone is just one base distant, this may be a read error. J is TRBJ1-2 and V is TRBV29-1; no clear D. The CDR3 runs 9 residues. V was trimmed by 4 bases and J by 12 bases, leaving 9 bases between them. Germline V gives CDR1 SQVTM, CDR2 ANQGSEA. CDR3 loop: CSVGDGHTF. DNA of the CDR3: TGCAGCGTTGGAGACGGCCACACCTTC.

Regarding this clonotype: Germline is not matched at one junction end, which may reflect a read error. The J gene is TRBJ1-2, the V gene TRBV10-3, with 8 bases that match TRBD1. This CDR3 has 14 amino acids. Germline V CDR1 and CDR2: ENHRY, SYGVKD. CDR3 loop: CAISVTGAHYGYTF. The DNA for the CDR3 is TGCGCCATCAGTGTGACAGGGGCCCACTATGGCTACACCTTC.

The V gene is TRBV7-8, the J gene TRBJ2-7; 9 bases are a match to TRBD2. This CDR3 has 16 amino acids. J gave up 2 bases and V 5 bases, and 10 bases lay outside the gene matches. Germline V CDR1 and CDR2: SGHVS, FQNEAQ. This chain's CDR3 is CASSPSSGRMAYEQYF. In DNA, the CDR3 is TGTGCCAGCAGCCCTAGCAGCGGGAGGATGGCCTACGAGCAGTACTTC.

In the case of this clonotype: A junction boundary mismatches the germline segment, possibly from a read error. The chain carries TRBV20-1 and TRBJ2-1; D call uncertain. The CDR3 extends over 12 amino acids. CDR1 is DFQATT and CDR2 is SNEGSKA in the germline V gene (reference sequence). The CDR3 DNA is TGCAATGCTAGAGAAGACGGTAATGAGCAATTCTTC. Residues: CNAREDGNEQFF.

On this clonotype: A much larger clone sits a single nucleotide away, making a read error possible. The chain is built from TRBV20-1 and TRBJ2-1; 10 bases align to TRBD2. Per germline, CDR1 DFQATT and CDR2 SNEGSKA (reference sequence). The V and J ends lost 5 bases and 12 bases, in that order; junction bases with no gene match: 4. CDR3 length: 11 residues. The CDR3 nucleotides are TGCAGTGCTCCAATAGCGGGAGGGCAGTTCTTC. It encodes CSAPIAGGQFF.

Worth noting for this clonotype: One end of the junction does not line up with germline, which may come from a read error. The chain is built from TRBV5-4 and TRBJ1-1; possible D gene TRBD1, 5 bases. Germline V lookup: CDR1 SGHNT, CDR2 YYREEE (reference sequence). The CDR3 runs to 15 residues. The CDR3 DNA follows: TGTGCCAGCGGCTTCGGGGGGTTGATGAACACTGAAGCTTTCTTT. This translates into CASGFGGLMNTEAFF.

The chain recombines TRBV4-3 with TRBJ2-7; D remains unclear. Gene TRBJ2-1 matches the end of the DNA better, so the J call may be wrong. CDR1 and CDR2 (germline): LGHNA, YSLEER. This CDR3 has 15 residues. Written as DNA, the CDR3 is TGCGCCAGCAGCCAAGATCTCCAGTTGAGCGAGCAGCAGTTCTTC. As protein: CASSQDLQLSEQQFF.

This clonotype was detected many times. J is TRBJ2-5 and V is TRBV5-4, with 14 bases matching TRBD2. V dropped 4 bases and J dropped 5; count of bases not matched to a gene: 7. CDR1 and CDR2 (germline): SGHNT, YYREEE (reference sequence). This CDR3 is built from 16 residues. The CDR3 reads CASSPGTSGGWETQYF. For the CDR3, the DNA is TGTGCCAGCAGCCCGGGGACTAGCGGGGGTTGGGAGACCCAGTACTTC.

On this clonotype: One junction end disagrees with the germline gene, perhaps due to a read error. The chain is built from TRBV10-2 and TRBJ2-4, with 8 positions matching TRBD1. The CDR3 has 15 residues. The germline V gene encodes CDR1 WSHSY and CDR2 SAAADI. CDR3 nucleotides: TGCGCCAGCAGTGAGCCTTCAGGGGGCTTGAACATTGAGTACTTC. It translates to CASSEPSGGLNIEYF.

V is TRBV20-1 and J is TRBJ1-2, with D uncertain. Trimming shortened V by 5 bases and J by 6 bases, and 16 bases separated the two germline ends. The CDR3 extends over 13 amino acids. CDR1 DFQATT and CDR2 SNEGSKA come from the germline V gene (reference sequence). The CDR3 is CSAPKQDEDGYTF. CDR3 in DNA: TGCAGTGCTCCGAAGCAGGATGAAGATGGCTACACCTTC.

The table lists this clonotype with many counts. The chain combines TRBV4-3 with TRBJ2-3, with D possibly being TRBD2 (6 bases). Trimming shortened V by 0 bases and J by 2 bases, and 18 bases separated the two germline ends. The CDR3 is 18 amino acids. Germline lookup yields CDR1 LGHNA and CDR2 YSLEER. The CDR3 protein is CASSQDRTGATLTDTQYF. The CDR3 nucleotides read TGCGCCAGCAGCCAAGATCGTACGGGAGCGACCCTCACAGATACGCAGTATTTT.

This clonotype showed up many times. The chain is built from TRBV29-1 and TRBJ2-7; a weak D match, TRBD2 (6 bases). V was pared by 7 bases and J by 0 bases, with 13 bases between. Germline V lookup: CDR1 SQVTM, CDR2 ANQGSEA. CDR3 length equals 13 residues. CDR3 protein: CSARRDPSYEQYF. The CDR3 DNA reads as TGCAGCGCCCGGAGGGACCCCTCCTACGAGCAGTACTTC.

Note on this clonotype: A much more abundant neighbour one base away suggests this may be a read error. The CDR3 sequence is CASSLGLAGAGANVLTF. The CDR3 DNA sequence: TGCGCCAGCAGCCTAGGACTAGCGGGAGCGGGGGCCAACGTCCTGACTTTC. V gene TRBV5-1 combines with J gene TRBJ2-6; 13 bases match TRBD2. Germline CDR1 is SGHRS and CDR2 is YFSETQ. CDR3 size: 17 residues. Trimming cost V 4 bases and J 4 bases; bases outside gene matches: 5.

Worth noting for this clonotype: Likely a read error: the CDR3 ends without its conserved phenylalanine or tryptophan. This chain joins TRBV29-1 and TRBJ2-3; D is possibly TRBD2 (5 bases). CDR1 and CDR2 from the germline V gene are SQVTM and ANQGSEA. The CDR3 totals 10 residues. CDR3 in DNA: TGTAGCGTTAACACAGATATGCAGTATTCT. This encodes CSVNTDMQYS.

With respect to this clonotype: Compared with germline, one end of the junction differs, possibly owing to a read error. This sequence joins TRBV10-2 and TRBJ1-2, with 8 bases that match TRBD1. Per germline, CDR1 WSHSY and CDR2 SAAADI. CDR3 size: 13 residues. CDR3 residues: CASSVDRGIGYTF. The CDR3 DNA sequence: TGCGCCAGCAGTGTTGACAGGGGTATTGGCTACACCTTT.

Points on this clonotype: It may be a read error: a sequence one base away is much more abundant. The rearrangement links TRBV4-1 to TRBJ2-5; no clear D gene. Germline values: CDR1 MGHRA, CDR2 YSYEKL. The CDR3 covers 16 residues. In nucleotides, the CDR3 is TGCGCCAACAGCCAAGTCGTCCGGCTAGTCCCAGAGACCCAGTACTTC. Amino acids: CANSQVVRLVPETQYF.

In regard to this clonotype: A much more abundant neighbour one base away suggests this may be a read error. The rearrangement joins TRBV20-1 to TRBJ2-1; 8 bases are shared with TRBD2. Germline-derived CDR1 and CDR2 are DFQATT and SNEGSKA (reference sequence). The CDR3 totals 8 residues. The DNA of the CDR3 is TGCGGTGCGGGGGGTGGACTCTTC. Translation gives CGAGGGLF.